This entry is about one T cell receptor (beta chain). How the authors handled the data: By means of reference gene primer amplification, nucleated cell counts were estimated. Clones were read by immunoSEQ multiplex PCR, and TCRdb kept only the in-frame ones, dropping some. That table is the source of V, J and clone size, and D and trimming were worked out from the DNA. The sample lists approximately 670,000 clones; over 80% were seen once. This specimen comes from a study of blood T cell repertoires in COVID-19. Looking at the study overall: Sources were T cells, B-cell-depleted T cells, or PBMCs; the material itself was cDNA or gDNA.

The sample comprised peripheral blood. This receptor was identified in a woman aged 18 to 35 with acute or convalescent COVID-19.

CDR3: CASSLPDGAPADTQYF. The CDR3 bases are TGTGCCAGCAGCCTCCCTGATGGGGCCCCCGCAGATACGCAGTATTTT. The V and J genes are TRBV9 and TRBJ2-3; D may be TRBD1 (5 bases). Trimming removed 4 bases at V and 4 bases at J, with 19 bases between. The CDR3 has 16 amino acids. CDR1 and CDR2 from the germline V gene are SGDLS and YYNGEE.